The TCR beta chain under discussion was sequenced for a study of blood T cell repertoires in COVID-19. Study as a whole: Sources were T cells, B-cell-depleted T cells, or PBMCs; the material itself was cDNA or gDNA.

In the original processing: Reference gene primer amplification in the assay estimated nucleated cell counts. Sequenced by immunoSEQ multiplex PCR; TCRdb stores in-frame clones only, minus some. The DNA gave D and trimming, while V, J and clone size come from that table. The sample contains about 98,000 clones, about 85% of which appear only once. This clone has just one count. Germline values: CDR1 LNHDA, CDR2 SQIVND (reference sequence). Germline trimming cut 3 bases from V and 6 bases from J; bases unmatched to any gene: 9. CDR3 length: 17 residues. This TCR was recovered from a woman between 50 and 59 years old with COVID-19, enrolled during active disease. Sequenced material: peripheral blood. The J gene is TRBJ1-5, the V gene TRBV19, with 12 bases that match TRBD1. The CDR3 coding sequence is TGTGCCAGTAGTATCCGGGACAGGGGGCAGAGGCGTCAGCCCCAGCATTTT. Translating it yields CASSIRDRGQRRQPQHF.